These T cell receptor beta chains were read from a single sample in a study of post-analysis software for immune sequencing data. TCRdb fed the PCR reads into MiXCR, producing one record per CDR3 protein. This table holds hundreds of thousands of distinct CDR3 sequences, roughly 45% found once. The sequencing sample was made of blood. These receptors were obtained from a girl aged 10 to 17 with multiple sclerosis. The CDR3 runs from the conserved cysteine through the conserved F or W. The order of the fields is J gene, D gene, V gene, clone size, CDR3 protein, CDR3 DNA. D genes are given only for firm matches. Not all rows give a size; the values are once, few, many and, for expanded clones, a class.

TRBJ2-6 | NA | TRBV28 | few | CASSLSRAGANVLTF | TGTGCCAGCAGTTTAAGCAGGGCTGGGGCCAACGTCTTGACTTTC
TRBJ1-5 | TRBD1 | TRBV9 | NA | CASSPGQDEYQPQHF | TGTGCCAGCAGCCCGGGACAGGACGAATATCAGCCCCAGCATTTT
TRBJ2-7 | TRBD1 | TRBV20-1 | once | CSARRVDPTGALSEQYF | TGCAGTGCTAGAAGAGTGGACCCGACAGGGGCCCTTAGCGAGCAGTACTTC
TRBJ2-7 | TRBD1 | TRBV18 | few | CASSLMDRDEQYF | TGTGCCAGCTCACTAATGGACAGGGACGAGCAGTACTTC
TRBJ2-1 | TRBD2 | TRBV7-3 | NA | CASSSSHSGRTSYNEQFF | TGTGCCAGCAGCTCATCCCATAGCGGGAGGACCTCCTACAATGAGCAGTTCTTC
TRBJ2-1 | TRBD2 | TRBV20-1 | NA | CSARGLAGVNYNEQFF | TGCAGTGCTAGAGGGCTAGCGGGAGTTAACTACAATGAGCAGTTCTTC
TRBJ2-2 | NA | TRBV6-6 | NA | CASRRLVGSGELFF | TGTGCCAGCAGGCGACTAGTTGGGTCCGGGGAGCTGTTTTTT
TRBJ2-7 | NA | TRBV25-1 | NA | CASSESLRVGSYEQYF | TGTGCCAGCAGTGAGTCGCTCAGGGTCGGGTCCTACGAGCAGTACTTC
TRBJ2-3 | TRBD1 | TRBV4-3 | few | CASSWGQGGDTQYF | TGCGCCAGCAGCTGGGGACAGGGCGGCGATACGCAGTATTTT
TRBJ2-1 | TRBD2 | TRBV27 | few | CASSLSGTSEYNEQFF | TGTGCCAGCAGTTTATCGGGGACTAGCGAGTACAATGAGCAGTTCTTC
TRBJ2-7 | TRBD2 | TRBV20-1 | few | CSRGRAGGLYEQYF | TGCAGTAGGGGGAGGGCGGGAGGACTCTACGAGCAGTACTTC
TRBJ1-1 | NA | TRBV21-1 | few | CASSKEVSEAFF | TGTGCCAGCAGCAAAGAGGTCTCTGAAGCTTTCTTT
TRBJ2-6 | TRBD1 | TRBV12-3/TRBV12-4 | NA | CASRLGTGWSGANVLTF | TGTGCCAGCAGATTAGGGACAGGGTGGTCTGGGGCCAACGTCCTGACTTTC
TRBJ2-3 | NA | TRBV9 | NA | CASSVVTASTDTQYF | TGTGCCAGCAGCGTAGTAACGGCTAGCACAGATACGCAGTATTTT
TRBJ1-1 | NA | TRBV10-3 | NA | CATSRHDGTRDTEAFF | TGTGCCACCAGTCGCCATGACGGGACCCGGGACACTGAAGCTTTCTTT
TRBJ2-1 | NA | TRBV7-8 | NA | CASSLRGRRIDEQFF | TGTGCCAGCAGCTTACGAGGGAGGCGTATAGATGAGCAGTTCTTC
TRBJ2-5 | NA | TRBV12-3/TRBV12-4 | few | CASSSLRSGEQYF | TGTGCCAGCAGTTCTTTAAGGTCGGGGGAGCAGTACTTC
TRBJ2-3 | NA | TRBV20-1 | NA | CSARPATDTQYF | TGCAGTGCTAGACCAGCCACAGATACGCAGTATTTT
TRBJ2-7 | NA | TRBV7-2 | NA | CASSLEGEAYEQYF | TGTGCCAGCAGCTTAGAGGGGGAGGCCTACGAGCAGTACTTC
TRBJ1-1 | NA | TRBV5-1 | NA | CASSPRDGFMNTEAFF | TGCGCCAGCAGCCCCAGGGACGGATTTATGAACACTGAAGCTTTCTTT
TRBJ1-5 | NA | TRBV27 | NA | CASSLSRVWQPQHF | TGTGCCAGCAGTTTATCTAGGGTATGGCAGCCCCAGCATTTT